A single sample is the source of the 32 T cell receptor beta chains below, sequenced in a study of spatial heterogeneity in lung cancer. Study results and limitations: Within tumors, counts of expanded alpha and beta TCRs tracked tumor mutation counts.

TCRdb re-analysed the 5' RACE reads in MiXCR, keeping a single row per CDR3 protein. Among 20,000 to 25,000 distinct CDR3 sequences, about 6% were seen once, and the ten largest hold 10%. Indicated time point: sample taken at primary tumor resection. Their specific antigens are unknown. Here the sequenced sample was lung tumor tissue, taken at surgery. These receptors were taken from a male donor with early-stage non-small cell lung cancer.

This clonotype was recorded many times. The V and J genes are TRBV9 and TRBJ2-7; TRBD1 matches at 9 bases. V dropped 0 bases and J dropped 2; count of bases not matched to a gene: 15. Germline CDR1 is SGDLS and CDR2 is YYNGEE. This CDR3 has 19 amino acids. This CDR3 reads CASSVETFGTGGTPYEQYF. The DNA for the CDR3 is TGTGCCAGCAGCGTAGAGACGTTTGGAACAGGGGGCACTCCCTACGAGCAGTACTTC.

The table lists this clonotype with many counts. V usage is TRBV27 and J usage is TRBJ1-5; 9 nucleotides agree with TRBD1. The V gene's germline CDR1 is MNHEY and CDR2 SMNVEV (reference sequence). The trim removed 8 bases at V and 3 bases at J, leaving 8 bases unmatched. This CDR3 region has 15 residues. The CDR3 protein is CASGRGTGNNQPQHF. The DNA for the CDR3 is TGTGCCAGCGGTAGAGGGACAGGGAACAATCAGCCCCAGCATTTT.

This clonotype came up many times. The chain uses TRBV6-5 and TRBJ2-7; D is possibly TRBD1 or TRBD2 (5 bases each). Germline V gene lookup returns CDR1 MNHEY and CDR2 SVGAGI. V was clipped by 5 bases and J by 12 bases, with 17 bases between them. CDR3 length: 12 residues. The CDR3 loop is CASSVGRGMRYF. The CDR3 coding sequence is TGTGCCAGCAGTGTGGGACGAGGGATGCGGTACTTC.

This sequence joins TRBV5-1 and TRBJ2-3; TRBD1 is a possible D gene (6 bases). CDR3 size: 16 residues. V lost 0 bases and J lost 4, with 15 bases in between. CDR1 is SGHRS and CDR2 is YFSETQ in the germline V gene. The CDR3 nucleotides read TGCGCCAGCAGCTTGGCTCGGACAGCGGCTGCAGATACGCAGTATTTT. As protein: CASSLARTAAADTQYF.

Within the sample, this clonotype is medium-sized (0.01 to 0.1%). The gene calls are TRBV2 and TRBJ2-5; D unresolved. From germline, CDR1 is SNHLY and CDR2 FYNNEI. Between the trimmed V and J ends, which lost 7 bases and 0 bases, there was a span of 3 bases. This CDR3 is 11 amino acids long. CDR3 region: CASMYQETQYF. CDR3 sequence (DNA): TGTGCCAGCATGTACCAAGAGACCCAGTACTTC.

In its sample, this clonotype was seen many times. The CDR3 region has the DNA TGTGCCATCAGTGAAAGAGGGGGCAATCAGCCCCAGCATTTT. As protein: CAISERGGNQPQHF. The J gene is TRBJ1-5, the V gene TRBV10-3; the D gene is possibly TRBD1 (5 bases). The CDR3 runs to 14 residues. CDR1 and CDR2 from the germline V gene are ENHRY and SYGVKD. V was trimmed by 3 bases and J by 2 bases, leaving 8 bases between them.

This clonotype was detected ten times or more. This chain links TRBV9 with TRBJ1-3; D call uncertain. Germline values: CDR1 SGDLS, CDR2 YYNGEE. CDR3 length equals 15 residues. V lost 3 bases and J 4 bases, leaving 14 bases between the germline ends. The CDR3 region is CASSAGLLPGNTIYF. As DNA, the CDR3 is TGTGCCAGCAGCGCCGGGCTCCTTCCAGGAAACACCATATATTTT.

This clonotype appeared many times. The rearrangement uses TRBV27 and TRBJ2-3, with TRBD2 identical over 10 bases. The CDR3 has 15 residues. Germline values: CDR1 MNHEY, CDR2 SMNVEV (reference sequence). The junction had 6 bases not matched to a gene; V was cut back by 6 bases and J by 3 bases. CDR3 DNA: TGTGCCAGCAGCCACACTAGCGGGGAAACAGATACGCAGTATTTT. Protein sequence: CASSHTSGETDTQYF.

The table lists this clonotype with many counts. The V gene is TRBV28, the J gene TRBJ2-7; TRBD1 agrees at 9 bases. The ends lost 5 bases at V and 3 bases at J; junction bases unmatched: 5. CDR3 length: 14 residues. The V gene's germline CDR1 is MDHEN and CDR2 SYDVKM. CDR3 residues: CASSPWTGDYEQYF. DNA of the CDR3: TGTGCCAGCAGTCCTTGGACAGGGGACTACGAGCAGTACTTC.

In this sample, this clonotype turned up many times. The V gene is TRBV7-9, the J gene TRBJ2-3, with 9 bases fitting TRBD2. The germline V gene encodes CDR1 SEHNR and CDR2 FQNEAQ (reference sequence). This CDR3 is 18 amino acids long. After removal of 5 bases from V and 3 bases from J, the junction contained 15 bases not matched to a gene. Here the CDR3 reads CASSLRYVRGGRTDTQYF. The CDR3, as DNA: TGTGCCAGCAGCCTTCGGTACGTGCGGGGGGGCCGGACAGATACGCAGTATTTT.

This clonotype is labeled as medium-sized. The rearrangement links TRBV9 to TRBJ2-1, with D perhaps TRBD1 or TRBD2 (5 bases each). Germline assignment: CDR1 SGDLS and CDR2 YYNGEE. Between the trimmed V and J ends, which lost 4 bases and 12 bases, there was a span of 11 bases. This CDR3 has 11 amino acids. The CDR3 sequence: CASSTGAGQFF. The CDR3 DNA follows: TGTGCCAGCAGCACAGGCGCGGGGCAGTTCTTC.

This clonotype has only a few counts. This chain connects TRBV7-8 to TRBJ1-6; D is ambiguous. CDR3 length: 14 residues. The germline gives CDR1 SGHVS, CDR2 FQNEAQ. V was pared by 1 base and J by 7 bases, with 8 bases between. CDR3 nucleotide sequence: TGTGCCAGCAGCTTAGGATCGGGGAATTCACCCCTCCACTTT. This encodes CASSLGSGNSPLHF.

This clonotype was observed a handful of times. V gene TRBV5-1 combines with J gene TRBJ1-1; D might be TRBD1 (6 bases). Germline values: CDR1 SGHRS, CDR2 YFSETQ. This CDR3 has 15 residues. V lost 7 bases, J lost 2 bases, and 18 bases lay in between. The chain's CDR3 is CASQPSGTPNTEAFF. The CDR3 DNA sequence: TGCGCCAGCCAGCCCTCTGGGACACCCAACACTGAAGCTTTCTTT.

The chain employs TRBV3-1 and TRBJ2-2; perhaps TRBD2 as D (6 bases). Germline-derived CDR1 and CDR2 are LGHDT and YNNKEL (reference sequence). With 4 bases removed from V and 0 bases from J, the gap between germline ends came to 6 bases. There are 14 residues in the CDR3. CDR3 sequence (DNA): TGTGCCAGCAGCCTAGCGGCGAACACCGGGGAGCTGTTTTTT. It translates to CASSLAANTGELFF. The variable domain in full, with the rest retrieved from reference TRBV3-1 and TRBJ2-2, is DTAVSQTPKYLVTQMGNDKSIKCEQNLGHDTMYWYKQDSKKFLKIMFSYNNKELIINETVPNRFSPKSPDKAHLNLHINSLELGDSAVYFCASSLAANTGELFFGEGSRLTVL.

There are many counts of this clonotype. The chain recombines TRBV27 with TRBJ2-7; 8 positions match TRBD1. Germline assignment: CDR1 MNHEY and CDR2 SMNVEV (reference sequence). Unmatched junction bases numbered 11, after V lost 7 bases and J lost 3 bases. The CDR3 runs to 15 residues. CDR3 loop: CASTENRDRNYEQYF. The CDR3 DNA reads as TGTGCCAGCACCGAAAACCGGGACAGGAACTACGAGCAGTACTTC.

The table lists this clonotype with many counts. The J gene is TRBJ2-7, the V gene TRBV7-9; maybe TRBD2 (6 bases). Germline loops: CDR1 SEHNR, CDR2 FQNEAQ (reference sequence). V shed 8 bases and J shed 2 bases, with 10 bases lying between them. The CDR3 is 12 residues long. CDR3 residues: CASGTFAYEQYF. CDR3 DNA: TGTGCCAGCGGGACTTTCGCCTACGAGCAGTACTTC.

This clonotype is labeled medium-sized. The V and J genes are TRBV12-3 or TRBV12-4 and TRBJ1-5; TRBD1 matches at 9 bases. This CDR3 has 15 residues. The V gene end was trimmed by 1 base and the J gene end by 6 bases; junction bases not matched to a gene: 4. CDR3 sequence (DNA): TGTGCCAGCAGTTTAGTACAGGGGGCCGGTCAGCCCCAGCATTTT. As protein: CASSLVQGAGQPQHF.

On this clonotype itself: At one of its ends the junction is not consistent with the germline gene, which may arise from a read error. Here the CDR3 DNA reads TGTGCCAGCAGCCAAGATAGTCCTCCCCTCTTC. Translated: CASSQDSPPLF. The chain has TRBV3-1 and TRBJ2-1; D gene unclear. This CDR3 has 11 residues. The V gene's germline CDR1 is LGHDT and CDR2 YNNKEL (reference sequence).

This clonotype was detected many times. The genes are TRBV5-1 and TRBJ2-7; 11 bases fit TRBD1. CDR1 and CDR2 from the germline V gene are SGHRS and YFSETQ. V shed 4 bases and J 7 bases; nucleotides not matched to a gene: 7. The CDR3 runs 14 residues. CDR3 DNA sequence: TGCGCCAGCAGCCCCGGACAGGGGGCTAGGGAGCAGTACTTC. It yields the protein CASSPGQGAREQYF.

This clonotype was seen at least ten times. The chain has TRBV4-1 and TRBJ1-6; possible D gene TRBD1, 6 bases. Per the germline V gene, CDR1 is MGHRA and CDR2 is YSYEKL. V lost 2 bases to trimming and J lost 10 bases, with 18 bases between them. The CDR3 runs to 16 residues. The CDR3 here is CASSQLRDTLPSPLHF. In DNA form, the CDR3 reads TGCGCCAGCAGCCAACTTCGGGACACTCTCCCCTCACCCCTCCACTTT.

This clonotype showed up many times. The genes are TRBV3-1 and TRBJ2-1; D call uncertain. This CDR3 contains 13 residues. Trimming pared 4 bases from V and 8 bases from J, leaving 12 bases between. Germline lookup yields CDR1 LGHDT and CDR2 YNNKEL (reference sequence). CDR3 protein: CASSLLSDDEQFF. CDR3 bases: TGTGCCAGCAGCCTCCTAAGCGACGATGAGCAGTTCTTC.

This clonotype appeared many times. V gene TRBV4-2 combines with J gene TRBJ2-3; tentative D call: TRBD2 (6 bases). This CDR3 region has 15 residues. V lost 1 base to trimming and J lost 0 bases, with 8 bases between them. Looked up from germline, CDR1 is LGHNA and CDR2 is YNFKEQ. This CDR3 reads CASSQAGDSTDTQYF. In DNA, the CDR3 is TGTGCCAGCAGCCAAGCGGGGGACAGCACAGATACGCAGTATTTT.

This clonotype was counted ten times or more. The CDR3 reads CASSRRQGNNEKLFF. CDR3 nucleotides: TGTGCCAGCAGCCGCCGCCAGGGTAATAATGAAAAACTGTTTTTT. V gene TRBV3-1 combines with J gene TRBJ1-4; tentative D call: TRBD1 (5 bases). Trimming left V 4 bases short and J 4 bases short, with 13 bases between. The CDR3 has 15 residues. Germline loops: CDR1 LGHDT, CDR2 YNNKEL (reference sequence).

The rearrangement joins TRBV28 to TRBJ2-2; 8 bases are a match to TRBD2. The junction had 13 bases not matched to a gene; V was cut back by 3 bases and J by 4 bases. Germline V gene sequence: CDR1 MDHEN, CDR2 SYDVKM. The CDR3 is 18 amino acids. The chain's CDR3 is CASSLGLGLSFGTGELFF. CDR3 bases: TGTGCCAGCAGTTTGGGACTAGGCCTGTCGTTTGGCACCGGGGAGCTGTTTTTT.

This clonotype was counted many times. The chain uses TRBV5-1 and TRBJ2-7; 7 bases agree with TRBD2. The germline V gene has CDR1 SGHRS and CDR2 YFSETQ. This CDR3 is 14 amino acids long. The J segment lost 7 bases and the V segment lost 0 bases, leaving 7 bases of the junction unmatched. CDR3: CASSLGDYSGEQYF. The CDR3, as DNA: TGCGCCAGCAGCTTGGGGGACTACTCGGGGGAGCAGTACTTC. The variable domain in full, completed from reference TRBV5-1 and TRBJ2-7, reads KAGVTQTPRYLIKTRGQQVTLSCSPISGHRSVSWYQQTPGQGLQFLFEYFSETQRNKGNFPGRFSGRQFSNSRSEMNVSTLELGDSALYLCASSLGDYSGEQYFGPGTRLTVT.

This clonotype came up a few times. V is TRBV5-1 and J is TRBJ1-1, with a weak D call TRBD1 (6 bases). Germline lookup yields CDR1 SGHRS and CDR2 YFSETQ. The CDR3 length is 17 residues. V lost 1 base and J lost 2, with 18 bases in between. The CDR3 nucleotides are TGCGCCAGCAGCTTGCCTGTTGGGGGCAGCTTAAACACTGAAGCTTTCTTT. Amino acid sequence: CASSLPVGGSLNTEAFF. Drawing the rest from reference TRBV5-1 and TRBJ1-1, the complete variable domain is KAGVTQTPRYLIKTRGQQVTLSCSPISGHRSVSWYQQTPGQGLQFLFEYFSETQRNKGNFPGRFSGRQFSNSRSEMNVSTLELGDSALYLCASSLPVGGSLNTEAFFGQGTRLTVV.

This clonotype was seen repeatedly, ten times or more. The gene calls are TRBV11-1 and TRBJ2-7; D call uncertain. The CDR3 extends over 16 amino acids. Deletions cut 4 bases from V and 0 bases from J, with 16 bases between. Germline loops: CDR1 SGHAT, CDR2 FQDESV (reference sequence). The CDR3 protein is CASSSRPTGLSYEQYF. The CDR3 region has the DNA TGTGCCAGCAGCTCTCGTCCCACCGGGCTCTCCTACGAGCAGTACTTC. The entire variable domain, with the rest obtained from reference TRBV11-1 and TRBJ2-7, is as follows: EAEVAQSPRYKITEKSQAVAFWCDPISGHATLYWYRQILGQGPELLVQFQDESVVDDSQLPKDRFSAERLKGVDSTLKIQPAELGDSAMYLCASSSRPTGLSYEQYFGPGTRLTVT.

This clonotype was seen at least ten times. J is TRBJ2-5 and V is TRBV10-3, with D perhaps TRBD2 (5 bases). The CDR3 runs to 13 residues. Per germline, CDR1 ENHRY and CDR2 SYGVKD. V lost 6 bases and J 2 bases, leaving 10 bases between the germline ends. As DNA, the CDR3 is TGTGCCATCAGCGCTCGGGGACAAGAGACCCAGTACTTC. It codes for CAISARGQETQYF.

This clonotype occurred many times. The chain combines TRBV12-3 or TRBV12-4 with TRBJ2-2; weak D call: TRBD1 (6 bases). The ends were cut back, 7 bases at V and 6 bases at J, with 12 bases in the middle. The CDR3 has 13 residues. The CDR3 DNA is TGTGCCAGCATAAAACAGGGTTCCGGGGAGCTGTTTTTT. Amino acid sequence: CASIKQGSGELFF.

This clonotype was seen at least ten times. The chain has TRBV7-9 and TRBJ2-1; D possibly uses TRBD1 or TRBD2 (6 bases each). Germline V gene lookup returns CDR1 SEHNR and CDR2 FQNEAQ (reference sequence). V was clipped by 1 base and J by 6 bases, with 7 bases between them. The CDR3 is 13 amino acids. The DNA for the CDR3 is TGTGCCAGCAGCTTAGAGGGGGGCAATGAGCAGTTCTTC. Residues: CASSLEGGNEQFF.

This clonotype was observed at least ten times. This chain connects TRBV6-2 or TRBV6-3 to TRBJ2-6, with D possibly matching TRBD2 (5 bases). This CDR3 has 15 residues. The germline V and J ends were trimmed by 8 bases and 0 bases, with 11 bases remaining between them. CDR1 is MNHEY and CDR2 is SVGEGT in the germline V gene. CDR3 DNA: TGTGCCAGCTTTCCGGGGTTCTCTGGGGCCAACGTCCTGACTTTC. Translation: CASFPGFSGANVLTF.

For this clonotype: One end of the junction does not line up with germline, which may come from a read error. This chain links TRBV14 with TRBJ2-7, with TRBD2 matching over 7 bases. The germline V gene has CDR1 SGHDN and CDR2 FVKESK. CDR3 length: 17 amino acids. CDR3 DNA sequence: TGTGCCAGCAACCAAGGAAAGACTAGCACTGGACTGAGTGAGCAGTACTTC. Its protein product is CASNQGKTSTGLSEQYF.